This T cell receptor (beta chain) is drawn from a study of blood T cell repertoires in COVID-19. Across the study: Samples of COVID-19 (acute and convalescent) were obtained from the United States, Italy and Spain. The analysed material was cDNA or gDNA that came from T cells, B-cell-depleted T cells, or PBMCs.

Trimming took 1 base from V and 5 from J; bases not matched to a gene: 5. The CDR3 length is 15 residues. In germline, CDR1 is SGHRS, CDR2 YFSETQ. Some clones are missing from TCRdb's copy, which holds only in-frame ones; the method was immunoSEQ multiplex PCR. Among about 330,000 clones listed, over 80% were seen once. Sample: PBMCs or T cells enriched from blood (not recorded which). This receptor was identified in a man aged 25 to 45 who had recovered from COVID-19. The chain combines TRBV5-1 with TRBJ2-5; 10 nucleotides line up with TRBD2. CDR3 amino acids: CASSLTGTSVETQYF. DNA of the CDR3: TGCGCCAGCAGCTTGACCGGGACTAGCGTGGAGACCCAGTACTTC.